A selection of T cell receptor beta chains follows, all from one sample in a study of identical twins. A single record per CDR3 protein comes from TCRdb applying MiXCR to the 5' RACE reads. This table holds some 1,700,000 distinct CDR3 sequences, around 33% found once. Source material: cord blood. These receptors were collected from a newborn girl in good health. Both conserved end residues are part of each CDR3. The D gene is left open where the match is weak. A row's size may be missing; if present it is once, few, many or a size class.

D	V	J	size	DNA	CDR3
.	TRBV3-1	TRBJ1-1	.	TGTGCCAGCAGCCGCCCGGGGCTAACTGAAGCTTTCTTT	CASSRPGLTEAFF
.	TRBV12-3/TRBV12-4	TRBJ1-5	.	TGTGCCAGCCAATCGCGGGGGCCTCGGGGGCCCCAGCATTTT	CASQSRGPRGPQHF
.	TRBV2	TRBJ1-4	few	TGTGCCAGCAGTTATACCCTGGGGACTAATGAAAAACTGTTTTTT	CASSYTLGTNEKLFF
TRBD2	TRBV20-1	TRBJ2-3	.	TGCAGTGCCACGGGACTAGCGGGAGGCGCTAGCACAGATACGCAGTATTTT	CSATGLAGGASTDTQYF
TRBD1	TRBV20-1	TRBJ1-6	.	TGCAGTGCCATGACAGGGGGCGGTTCACCCCTCCACTTT	CSAMTGGGSPLHF
TRBD2	TRBV20-1	TRBJ2-7	few	TGCAGTGCTAGAGGTAGCGGGAGACGCCCAACCTACGAGCAGTACTTC	CSARGSGRRPTYEQYF
.	TRBV5-1	TRBJ1-2	.	TGCGCCAGCAGCTTAGGGCAGCCGATCTATGGCTACACCTTC	CASSLGQPIYGYTF
.	TRBV20-1	TRBJ2-2	.	TGCAGTGCTAGAGCCCCTCGGGGGGCCGTGAACACCGGGGAGCTGTTTTTT	CSARAPRGAVNTGELFF
.	TRBV27	TRBJ2-5	few	TGTGCCAGCAGTTTCTCAGGGTGGAAGGAGACCCAGTACTTC	CASSFSGWKETQYF
.	TRBV24-1	TRBJ1-2	.	TGTGCCACCAGTGACGCCGCCGGCTATGGCTACACCTTC	CATSDAAGYGYTF
TRBD2	TRBV20-1	TRBJ2-5	.	TGCAGTGCTAGAGGTCTAGCGGGGGAGGTGACCCAGTACTTC	CSARGLAGEVTQYF
.	TRBV6-5	TRBJ1-4	few	TGTGCCAGCAGTTACGCGAGGGGCGCTGAAAAACTGTTTTTT	CASSYARGAEKLFF
TRBD2	TRBV28	TRBJ2-1	.	TGTGCCAGCAGTTTACGGGTAAAGCGGGGGAATGAGCAGTTCTTC	CASSLRVKRGNEQFF
.	TRBV2	TRBJ2-2	.	TGTGCCAGCAGGAGGGAGCCGAACACCGGGGAGCTGTTTTTT	CASRREPNTGELFF
.	TRBV29-1	TRBJ2-7	.	TGCAGCGTTCGTTGGAGGGGGAGTGAGCAGTACTTC	CSVRWRGSEQYF